These T cell receptor beta chains were read from a single sample in a study of T cell changes during pregnancy in multiple sclerosis. Libraries were prepared by immunoSEQ multiplex PCR; TCRdb keeps only in-frame clonotypes and omits some of them. The sample contains 85,000 to 130,000 clones, approximately 90% of which appear only once. The sequencing used peripheral blood, collected in the second trimester of pregnancy. The receptor source for this set is a female donor with multiple sclerosis, enrolled in a pregnancy study. Each CDR3 is given with its conserved first and last residue. Each record gives: J gene, D gene, V gene, CDR3 DNA, CDR3 protein. D genes are given only for firm matches.

j_gene: TRBJ1-5
d_gene: TRBD1
v_gene: TRBV15
CDR3nt: TGTGCCACCAGCAGGGACAGGTACAATCAGCCCCAGCATTTT
CDR3aa: CATSRDRYNQPQHF

j_gene: TRBJ2-3
d_gene: TRBD1
v_gene: TRBV29-1
CDR3nt: TGCAGCGGGGGACAGGGGGCCGGCACAGATACGCAGTATTTT
CDR3aa: CSGGQGAGTDTQYF

j_gene: TRBJ2-7
d_gene: TRBD1
v_gene: TRBV27
CDR3nt: TGTGCCAGCAGTCACCCAGACAGGGGCGAGCAGTACTTC
CDR3aa: CASSHPDRGEQYF

j_gene: TRBJ2-7
d_gene: TRBD1
v_gene: TRBV28
CDR3nt: TGTGCCAGCAGTCCGACAGGGGGAAACGTCGACGAGCAGTACTTC
CDR3aa: CASSPTGGNVDEQYF

j_gene: TRBJ1-5
d_gene: .
v_gene: TRBV19
CDR3nt: TGTGCCAGTAGCCCGAACGGGGACACCAAACTCGATAGCAATCAGCCCCAGCATTTT
CDR3aa: CASSPNGDTKLDSNQPQHF

j_gene: TRBJ2-3
d_gene: .
v_gene: TRBV7-6
CDR3nt: TGTGCCAGCAGTAATATAGGGGCCACAGATACGCAGTATTTT
CDR3aa: CASSNIGATDTQYF

j_gene: TRBJ2-3
d_gene: TRBD1
v_gene: TRBV5-6
CDR3nt: TGTGCCAGCAGCTCGTCCGGGACAGGGGTCGGTACGCAGTATTTT
CDR3aa: CASSSSGTGVGTQYF

j_gene: TRBJ1-2
d_gene: .
v_gene: TRBV2
CDR3nt: TGTGCCAGCAGTGAACAGGGGACAAGTGGCTACACCTTC
CDR3aa: CASSEQGTSGYTF

j_gene: TRBJ2-6
d_gene: .
v_gene: TRBV7-2
CDR3nt: TGTGCCACCTATGCGGGGGCCAACGTCCTGACTTTC
CDR3aa: CATYAGANVLTF

j_gene: TRBJ1-1
d_gene: .
v_gene: TRBV6-5
CDR3nt: TGTGCCAGCAGTCGCCAGGGCACTGAAGCTTTCTTT
CDR3aa: CASSRQGTEAFF